This entry features one T cell receptor (beta chain) sequence. As yet, its antigen is unknown. The treatment denotes: oral pan-JAK inhibitor, 5-10 mg twice daily. CDR1 KGHSH and CDR2 LQKENI come from the germline V gene. Trimming took 2 bases from V and 2 from J, leaving 8 bases between them. The CDR3 extends over 14 amino acids. cDNA prepared by RNA extraction and subsequent reverse transcription served as the template for sequencing. Data came from immunoSEQ multiplex PCR; TCRdb stores just in-frame clones and leaves some out. In the table there are some 220,000 clones, about three fifths of which are singletons. The sample comes from a study of CD8+ T cells in alopecia areata. Study-level points and caveats: On tofacitinib, scalp and blood still held many of the expanded lesional clones.

The source was CD4+ T cells sorted from blood, collected at week 4, from a patient treated with tofacitinib. This chain uses TRBV18 with TRBJ2-3; possibly TRBD2 for D (7 bases). The sequence was collected from a human donor with alopecia areata. The CDR3 sequence: CASSPAGATDTQYF. The CDR3, as DNA: TGTGCCAGCTCACCAGCGGGGGCCACAGATACGCAGTATTTT.